These T cell receptor beta chains were read from a single sample in a study of cytomegalovirus exposure and HLA in healthy donors. Assay used: immunoSEQ multiplex PCR; TCRdb lists only in-frame clones, some missing. Of 90,000 or so clones in the sample, 80% to 90% were seen once. The sequenced material came from PBMCs. These receptors originate from a young man in good health and CMV-seropositive. The CDR3 runs from the conserved cysteine through the conserved F or W. A D gene is named only where the DNA matches it firmly. Clone size, where shown, is once, few, many, or a class for clones that have expanded.

cdr3_nt	cdr3_aa	j_call	v_call	clone_size	d_call
TGTGCCAGCAGCTCCCGGGTGAACACTGAAGCTTTCTTT	CASSSRVNTEAFF	TRBJ1-1	TRBV7-2	.	.
TGCGCCAGCAGCGTCGGGACAGCCAACACTGAAGCTTTCTTT	CASSVGTANTEAFF	TRBJ1-1	TRBV5-1	.	TRBD1
TGTGCCACCAGCAGGATTGGGGCGAAACTAGCGGAGAGCACAGATACGCAGTATTTT	CATSRIGAKLAESTDTQYF	TRBJ2-3	TRBV15	.	TRBD2
TGTGCCAGCAGCGTAGGACTAGCGGGAAACACAGATACGCAGTATTTT	CASSVGLAGNTDTQYF	TRBJ2-3	TRBV9	.	TRBD2
TGTGCCAGCAGTTTAGGGGGGACAGAGTGGGCCCTAGGCACAGATACGCAGTATTTT	CASSLGGTEWALGTDTQYF	TRBJ2-3	TRBV27	.	.
TGTGCCAGCAGCTTATCACCCTCGGGAGGTACGCAGTATTTT	CASSLSPSGGTQYF	TRBJ2-3	TRBV11-2	few	TRBD2
TGTGCCAGCAGCTTATTAGCGGGAGGAGGGACCCAGTACTTC	CASSLLAGGGTQYF	TRBJ2-5	TRBV5-6	.	TRBD2
TGTGCCAGCAGTGTAGGAGACGGCTATGGCTACACCTTC	CASSVGDGYGYTF	TRBJ1-2	TRBV6-4	.	.
TGCGCCAGCAGTGAAACTATAGCGGGAGTGGGAGGCAATGAGCAGTTCTTC	CASSETIAGVGGNEQFF	TRBJ2-1	TRBV10-1	.	TRBD2
TGTGCCTGGAGTGCCAGGGCGAACACTGAAGCTTTCTTT	CAWSARANTEAFF	TRBJ1-1	TRBV30	.	.
TGTGCCAGCAGTTTACAAGGGGGCGGGTACGAGCAGTACTTC	CASSLQGGGYEQYF	TRBJ2-7	TRBV27	.	TRBD1
TGTGCCAGCAGCTTAGATCTCGGGCTAGCGGGAGTTGGCGGGGAGCTGTTTTTT	CASSLDLGLAGVGGELFF	TRBJ2-2	TRBV11-2	.	TRBD2
TGCAGCGTACAGACAGGCGAAGCTTTCTTT	CSVQTGEAFF	TRBJ1-1	TRBV29-1	few	.
TGTGCCAGCAGCTTGGCAGACAGGGGCGGTGAGCAGTTCTTC	CASSLADRGGEQFF	TRBJ2-1	TRBV7-7	once	TRBD1
TGTGCCAGCAGTTTATGGCCAAGGTGGGGGACAGGGGACTCAGATAGGGCGAACACTGAAGCTTTCTTT	CASSLWPRWGTGDSDRANTEAFF	TRBJ1-1	TRBV28	.	TRBD1
TGTGCCACCAGCAGAGAGGGCTCTGGGTCGCAGTACTTC	CATSREGSGSQYF	TRBJ2-5	TRBV15	.	.
TGCGCCAGCAGCCCCCGACTAGCGGGAACTTACAATGAGCAGTTCTTC	CASSPRLAGTYNEQFF	TRBJ2-1	TRBV4-1	.	TRBD2
TGTGCCAGCAGTGAAGTGGGGGCGGGAGCAGATGAGCAGTTCTTC	CASSEVGAGADEQFF	TRBJ2-1	TRBV2	.	.
TGTGCCAGCAGTGTAGTATTCGGTCGGGGGGCTGGAAACACCATATATTTT	CASSVVFGRGAGNTIYF	TRBJ1-3	TRBV6-1	.	.
TGTGCCAGCAGTTACTCGGGTAGCCGGTACAATGAGCAGTTCTTC	CASSYSGSRYNEQFF	TRBJ2-1	TRBV6-6	few	.
TGTGCCACCAGCAGAGATGAGTTTGAGCAGTACTTC	CATSRDEFEQYF	TRBJ2-5	TRBV15	.	.
TGCAGCGCCGGGACAGCGACTCAAAGGCATGGAAACACCATATATTTT	CSAGTATQRHGNTIYF	TRBJ1-3	TRBV29-1	.	TRBD1
TGTGCCAGCAGCGTAGACAGGGGGCCCACAGATACGCAGTATTTT	CASSVDRGPTDTQYF	TRBJ2-3	TRBV27	.	TRBD1
TGTGCCAGCCTACAAGGGGCTGGCAATCAGCCCCAGCATTTT	CASLQGAGNQPQHF	TRBJ1-5	TRBV28	.	.
TGTGCCAGCTCACCAGGAGGGACGGGGTCCTACGAGCAGTACTTC	CASSPGGTGSYEQYF	TRBJ2-7	TRBV18	.	.
TGCGCCAGCAGCGCGGGGACGACAGCAGGAGTAGTAAGCGGTGAAAAACTGTTTTTT	CASSAGTTAGVVSGEKLFF	TRBJ1-4	TRBV5-1	.	.
TGTGCCAGCAGTCTACCGGGACAGAGTTTAAAAGCTTTCTTT	CASSLPGQSLKAFF	TRBJ1-1	TRBV28	.	TRBD1
TGCGCCAGCAGCGCCGGACTAGCGGGAGGGCAGTACAATGAGCAGTTCTTC	CASSAGLAGGQYNEQFF	TRBJ2-1	TRBV5-1	.	TRBD2
TGCGCCAGCAGTCCCGGACTAGCGGGCAACACCGGGGAGCTGTTTTTT	CASSPGLAGNTGELFF	TRBJ2-2	TRBV5-1	.	TRBD2
TGTGCCAGCAGTACAGGCCGCTATGGCTACACCTTC	CASSTGRYGYTF	TRBJ1-2	TRBV28	.	.
TGTGCCAGCTCGCCCAGGGAATTTGGGCGGAACACTGAAGCTTTCTTT	CASSPREFGRNTEAFF	TRBJ1-1	TRBV18	.	.
TGTGCCAGCAGCTTAGGACATTTGGTCGGCGGCTACACCTTC	CASSLGHLVGGYTF	TRBJ1-2	TRBV7-2	few	.
TGTGCCAGCAGTATCACAGGGTCTGGGGCCAACGTCCTGACTTTC	CASSITGSGANVLTF	TRBJ2-6	TRBV6-5	.	.
TGTGCCAGCAGCTTGGGTGGACAGGGTGGTGGCTACACCTTC	CASSLGGQGGGYTF	TRBJ1-2	TRBV5-6	.	TRBD1
TGCGCCAGCAGCTTTACAGGGGGAGGCAATCAGCCCCAGCATTTT	CASSFTGGGNQPQHF	TRBJ1-5	TRBV5-8	.	TRBD1
TGTGCCAGCAGCCCGCGGACAGGGGGCGAGCAGTACTTC	CASSPRTGGEQYF	TRBJ2-7	TRBV5-4	.	TRBD1
TGTGCCAGCAGTCTACAGGGTGGGGAACTAAATGAAAAACTGTTTTTT	CASSLQGGELNEKLFF	TRBJ1-4	TRBV28	.	.
TGTGCCAGCAGTCTCCGGACTAGCGGGAACGAGCAGTACTTC	CASSLRTSGNEQYF	TRBJ2-7	TRBV6-5	.	TRBD2
TGCGCCAGCAGCCAAGAAGGGACAGGCGAGAGGGAGACCCAGTACTTC	CASSQEGTGERETQYF	TRBJ2-5	TRBV4-1	.	TRBD1
TGTGCCACCAGCAAAAATATCGGGGACAGCTATGGCTACACCTTC	CATSKNIGDSYGYTF	TRBJ1-2	TRBV15	.	TRBD1
TGTGCCAGCAGTGACTCACGCGGGAATAGCGATGAGCAGTTCTTC	CASSDSRGNSDEQFF	TRBJ2-1	TRBV6-4	.	.